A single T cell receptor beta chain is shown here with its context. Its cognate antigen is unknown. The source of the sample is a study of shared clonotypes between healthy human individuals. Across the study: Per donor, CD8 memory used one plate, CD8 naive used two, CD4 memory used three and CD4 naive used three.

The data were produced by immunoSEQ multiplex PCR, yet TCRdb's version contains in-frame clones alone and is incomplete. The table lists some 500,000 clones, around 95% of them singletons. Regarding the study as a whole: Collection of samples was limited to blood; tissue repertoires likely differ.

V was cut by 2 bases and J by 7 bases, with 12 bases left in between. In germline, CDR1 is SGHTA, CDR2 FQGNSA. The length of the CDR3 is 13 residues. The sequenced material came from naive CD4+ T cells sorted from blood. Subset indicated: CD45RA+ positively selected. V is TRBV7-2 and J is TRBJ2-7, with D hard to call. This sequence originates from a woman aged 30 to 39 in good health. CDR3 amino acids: CASSLPDKFEQYF. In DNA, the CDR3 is TGTGCCAGCAGCTTACCCGATAAGTTTGAGCAGTACTTC.